This T cell receptor beta chain comes out of a study of blood T cell repertoires in COVID-19. Whole-study context: The samples span acute and convalescent COVID-19 from the United States, Italy and Spain.

Patients at the Seattle site were enrolled during active infection and followed longitudinally. In the original processing: It was from reference gene primer amplification that nucleated cell counts were estimated. The table came from immunoSEQ multiplex PCR; TCRdb's copy has only in-frame clones and leaves some out. The V and J calls and the clone size are those of that table, but D and trimming were determined from the DNA. The table lists fewer than 400,000 clones, around 90% of them singletons. With 3 bases removed from V and 0 bases from J, the gap between germline ends came to 3 bases. CDR1 is KGHSH, CDR2 LQKENI, per germline. The CDR3 length is 12 residues.

Sequenced material: peripheral blood. The chain uses TRBV18 and TRBJ2-7, with D unclear. The TCR sequence derives from a woman aged 30 to 39 with COVID-19, enrolled during active disease. The CDR3 region has the DNA TGTGCCAGCTCACCTAGCTCCTACGAGCAGTACTTC. This encodes CASSPSSYEQYF.